This TCR beta chain was profiled in a study of Ad26.COV2.S vaccination and SARS-CoV-2 variants. The CDR3 is 14 amino acids. Between the trimmed V and J ends, which lost 3 bases and 0 bases, there was a span of 8 bases. CDR1 and CDR2 from the germline V gene are MNHEY and SMNVEV (reference sequence). Specified treatment: roughly 20 received Ad26.COV2.S at low or high dose, single or two shots; about 5 received placebo; per-sample allocation not given. The samples date from day 63 after the first vaccine or placebo injection. Clones were read by immunoSEQ multiplex PCR, and TCRdb kept only the in-frame ones, dropping some. This sample carries approximately 300,000 clones, approximately 86% of them seen once, and the ten largest clones take more than 1.5%.

The sequence was obtained from a person aged 18-65 years who received the Ad26.COV2.S COVID-19 vaccine or a placebo. Here the sequenced sample was peripheral blood, taken in a trial of Ad26.COV2.S vaccine versus placebo. V and J are TRBV27 and TRBJ1-1; no firm D call. CDR3 DNA sequence: TGTGCCAGCAGTTTTGAGGGATTGAACACTGAAGCTTTCTTT. It yields the protein CASSFEGLNTEAFF.